This T cell receptor (beta chain) was sequenced in a study of CD8 T cells in Susac syndrome. Overall study results and limits: The study's TCR sequencing and HLA analysis drew on a certain number of individuals. That number was acknowledged as relatively small.

Sequencing targeted TCR beta in blood CD8+ and CD4+ T cells. Trimming took off 7 bases at V and 1 base at J, with 13 bases between the two ends. Germline values: CDR1 SQVTM, CDR2 ANQGSEA. The CDR3 totals 13 residues. The RNA input was roughly 0.45 to 1 ug, and it was reverse transcribed with random hexamers. By means of immunoSEQ multiplex PCR, TCR beta CDR3 spanning 54 Vbeta and 13 Jbeta underwent amplification. TCRdb fed the immunoSEQ multiplex PCR reads into MiXCR, producing one record per CDR3 protein. The table records just over 150,000 distinct CDR3 sequences, just under 97% of them present only once. On this clonotype itself: Its matching antigen is unknown.

The sequencing sample was made of CD8+ T cells from PBMCs. The receptor's source is a human donor with multiple sclerosis. The chain recombines TRBV29-1 with TRBJ1-1; D remains ambiguous. The DNA of the CDR3 is TGCAGCGCCTGGGTCCCCGGGAACACTGAAGCTTTCTTT. Protein sequence: CSAWVPGNTEAFF.